Sequencing of this T cell receptor (beta chain) was carried out in a study of long-term antiretroviral therapy in people with HIV. Overall study results and limits: Even long-term ART left TRB diversity below transplant donor controls, despite gains. When set beside controls, HIV repertoires had CDR3 length ranges that were narrower.

Of note for this clone: Its target is unknown.

The CDR3 is 20 residues long. The V and J ends lost 2 bases and 1 base respectively, with 22 bases between them. Germline CDR1 and CDR2: SGHNT and YYREEE (reference sequence). The assay used was immunoSEQ (version v3.0), run at survey level. Sequenced by immunoSEQ multiplex PCR; TCRdb stores in-frame clones only, minus some. The repertoire consists of 11,000 to 15,000 clones, with about 80% occurring once and the leading ten covering roughly 14%. This receptor was taken from a man in his forties or fifties with HIV. V is TRBV5-4 and J is TRBJ2-6, with D possibly TRBD1 on 5 matching bases. The starting material was unsorted PBMCs, obtained 3.2 years before starting antiretroviral therapy. The CDR3 is CASSFDRQGNVRSGANVLTF. The DNA of the CDR3 is TGTGCCAGCAGCTTCGATCGTCAGGGAAATGTTCGGTCTGGGGCCAACGTCCTGACTTTC.